The entry that follows covers one TCR beta chain sequence. Its antigen is currently unknown. The record originates from a study of graft-versus-host responses after intestinal transplantation. Overall study context: Anti-thymocyte globulin induction was given to all recipients, followed by tacrolimus and steroids for roughly three years.

Findings and limits, study-wide: Peak levels of circulating GvH clones tracked with early post-transplant HvG declines.

Sequencing was performed with immunoSEQ multiplex PCR; in TCRdb, only in-frame clones are kept and a portion is missing. The sample consists of some 38,000 clones, roughly 92% of them appearing once. CDR1 is MGHRA, CDR2 YSYEKL, per germline. V was pared by 0 bases and J by 5 bases, with 10 bases between. The CDR3 extends over 15 amino acids. Material: unstimulated CD8+ T cells sorted from spleen or lymph node cells, obtained before transplant. The sequence came from a human donor who was the organ donor for an intestinal transplant. This rearrangement joins TRBV4-1 to TRBJ2-2; D is ambiguous. The CDR3 protein is CASSQDGSGTGELFF. In nucleotides, the CDR3 is TGCGCCAGCAGCCAAGATGGGTCCGGGACCGGGGAGCTGTTTTTT.